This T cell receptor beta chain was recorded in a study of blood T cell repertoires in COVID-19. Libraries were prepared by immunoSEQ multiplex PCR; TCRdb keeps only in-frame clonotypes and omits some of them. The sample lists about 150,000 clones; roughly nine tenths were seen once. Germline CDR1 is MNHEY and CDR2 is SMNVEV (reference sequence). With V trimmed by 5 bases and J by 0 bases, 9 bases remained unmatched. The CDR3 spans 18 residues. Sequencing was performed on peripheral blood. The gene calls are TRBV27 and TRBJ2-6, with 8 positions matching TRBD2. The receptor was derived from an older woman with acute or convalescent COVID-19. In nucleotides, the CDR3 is TGTGCCAGCAGTCCGCGACTAGCGCTGAGCTCTGGGGCCAACGTCCTGACTTTC. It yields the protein CASSPRLALSSGANVLTF. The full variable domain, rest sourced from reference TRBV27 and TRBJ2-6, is EAQVTQNPRYLITVTGKKLTVTCSQNMNHEYMSWYRQDPGLGLRQIYYSMNVEVTDKGDVPEGYKVSRKEKRNFPLILESPSPNQTSLYFCASSPRLALSSGANVLTFGAGSRLTVL.